The following is a TCR beta chain sequence with its context. Authors' analysis steps: Nucleated cell number was recorded as an estimate derived from reference gene primer amplification. The repertoire was sequenced with immunoSEQ multiplex PCR; TCRdb's copy has only in-frame clones and lacks some. D and trimming were read from the DNA, whereas the V and J calls and clone size are those reported in that table. The sample contains 470,000 or so clones, around 90% of which appear only once. The sample originates from a study of blood T cell repertoires in COVID-19. Study-level background: From T cells, B-cell-depleted T cells, or PBMCs came the material, which was cDNA or gDNA.

V gave up 6 bases and J gave up 4 bases; unmatched junction bases: 10. CDR1 is MNHEY, CDR2 SMNVEV, per germline (reference sequence). The CDR3 spans 16 residues. Study members were between roughly 18 and 100 years old and lived in some 22 US regions. The sequence came from a woman aged 18-30 years with acute COVID-19. The chain uses TRBV27 and TRBJ1-1; the match to TRBD1 covers 11 bases. The source material was PBMCs or T cells enriched from blood (not recorded which). The CDR3 reads CASRPDRGRLSTEAFF. CDR3 nucleotide sequence: TGTGCCAGCAGGCCGGACAGGGGGCGCCTAAGCACTGAAGCTTTCTTT.